This TCR beta chain was documented in a study of Ad26.COV2.S vaccination and SARS-CoV-2 variants. Study-level results: Recipients of either vaccine or placebo displayed similar breadth of non-spike TCRs. An underestimation of total T cell responses may have resulted from the TCR breadth and depth analyses. Substantial breadth was reportedly displayed by spike-specific CD8+ and CD4+ T cell responses after vaccination.

V was pared by 0 bases and J by 4 bases, with 3 bases between. CDR1 is SGHNT and CDR2 is YYREEE in the germline V gene (reference sequence). This CDR3 region has 12 residues. Assay: immunoSEQ multiplex PCR; the TCRdb copy retains only in-frame clones and omits some. In the table there are 350,000 to 400,000 clones, 70% to 90% of which are singletons. Turning to this clone: Its antigen is unknown.

Noted treatment: roughly 19 received Ad26.COV2.S at low or high dose, single or two shots; about 5 received placebo; per-sample allocation not given. Sample collection was performed on day 63 after the first vaccine or placebo injection. Within Boston, the person who donated was an adult of 18-55 years. The material was peripheral blood, obtained in a trial of Ad26.COV2.S vaccine versus placebo. The receptor comes from a person between 18 and 65 years old who received the Ad26.COV2.S COVID-19 vaccine or a placebo. V gene TRBV5-4 combines with J gene TRBJ2-3; D ambiguous. The CDR3 DNA reads as TGTGCCAGCAGCTTGGAAGCAGATACGCAGTATTTT. It encodes CASSLEADTQYF.